Detailed here is one T cell receptor beta chain. Antigen: not known. CDR1 MDHEN and CDR2 SYDVKM come from the germline V gene. This CDR3 is built from 13 residues. The V end lost 3 bases, the J end lost 3 bases, and 7 bases lay between the germline ends. This sample stems from a study of graft-versus-host responses after intestinal transplantation. Study-wide background: Recipients had multivisceral, liver-intestinal, or isolated intestinal transplants. Recipients were all induced with anti-thymocyte globulin, then given tacrolimus and steroids for about three years. Findings of the study overall: Recipient-marrow GvH clones were detected, some having first appeared in ileum or blood.

Produced via immunoSEQ multiplex PCR; TCRdb's table is partial and in-frame only. The sample holds more than 95,000 clones, 90% seen once. This material consisted of unstimulated CD4+ T cells sorted from spleen or lymph node cells, taken before intestinal transplant. The rearrangement uses TRBV28 and TRBJ2-3; D possibly corresponds to TRBD2 (6 bases). This TCR derives from a human donor who received an intestinal transplant. CDR3 sequence: CASSLGGTDTQYF. For the CDR3, the DNA is TGTGCCAGCAGTTTGGGGGGAACAGATACGCAGTATTTT.